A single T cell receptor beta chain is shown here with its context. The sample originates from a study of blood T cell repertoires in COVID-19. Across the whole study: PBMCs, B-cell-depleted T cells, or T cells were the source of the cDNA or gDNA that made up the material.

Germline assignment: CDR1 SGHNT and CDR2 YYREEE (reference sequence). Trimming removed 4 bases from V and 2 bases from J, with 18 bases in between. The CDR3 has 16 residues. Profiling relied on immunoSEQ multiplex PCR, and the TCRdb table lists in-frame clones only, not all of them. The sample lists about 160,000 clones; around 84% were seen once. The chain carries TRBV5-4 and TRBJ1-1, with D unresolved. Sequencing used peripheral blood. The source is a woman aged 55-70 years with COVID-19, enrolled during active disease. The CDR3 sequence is CASSPGSRNANTEAFF. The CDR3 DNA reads TGTGCCAGCAGCCCCGGCTCCAGGAACGCTAACACTGAAGCTTTCTTT.